One and the same sample provided the 4 T cell receptor beta chains below, sequenced in a study of T-cell reconstitution after alpha-beta-depleted transplantation in children. TCRbeta library construction was performed incorporating unique molecular identifiers. TCRdb used MiXCR to reprocess the PCR reads, holding one entry per CDR3 protein. The data hold some 110,000 distinct CDR3 sequences, with around 10% observed a single time. The source was PBMCs, collected before TCRalphabeta/CD19-depleted stem cell transplant. These receptors all stem from a boy aged 2 to 10 with acute lymphoblastic leukemia, due to receive a stem cell transplant.

With respect to this clonotype: A read error may produce the germline difference seen at one junction end. The chain couples TRBV7-2 to TRBJ2-7; D remains unclear. The length of the CDR3 is 13 residues. Germline V lookup: CDR1 SGHTA, CDR2 FQGNSA. The CDR3 coding sequence is TGTGTCAGCAGCCCCGGCGGTTCCTACGAGCAGTACTTC. This codes for CVSSPGGSYEQYF.

The chain is built from TRBV25-1 and TRBJ1-2, with unresolved D. This CDR3 has 12 amino acids. CDR1 and CDR2 from the germline V gene are MGHDK and SYGVNS. Trimming took 3 bases from V and 8 from J, leaving 10 bases between them. The CDR3 loop reads CASSELSGGYTF. DNA for the CDR3: TGTGCCAGCAGTGAGCTAAGTGGCGGCTACACCTTC.

The CDR3 sequence: CASSYPVGQGPDTQYF. CDR3 nucleotide sequence: TGTGCCAGCAGTTACCCCGTCGGGCAGGGCCCAGATACGCAGTATTTT. The gene calls are TRBV6-5 and TRBJ2-3, with a tentative D call TRBD1 (5 bases). Per the germline V gene, CDR1 is MNHEY and CDR2 is SVGAGI. CDR3 length: 16 residues. V lost 2 bases to trimming and J lost 4 bases, with 16 bases between them.

This clonotype turned up a few times. The J gene is TRBJ2-5, the V gene TRBV20-1; 9 positions agree with TRBD2. After removal of 1 base from V and 5 bases from J, the junction contained 8 bases not matched to a gene. The germline CDR1 and CDR2 sequences are DFQATT and SNEGSKA (reference sequence). The CDR3 is 15 residues long. This chain's CDR3 is CSARGLADSRETQYF. CDR3 nucleotide sequence: TGCAGTGCTAGAGGACTAGCGGATTCTCGGGAGACCCAGTACTTC.